This entry describes one T cell receptor beta chain. Its antigen is not identified. These data are taken from a study of OX40 agonist ivuxolimab in advanced cancers. Background on the study: People in dose escalation had one of these cancers: hepatocellular carcinoma, melanoma, renal cell or head and neck cancer. A male proportion of approximately 83% was recorded, with mean age 60 years and range about 20 to 79.

Here immunoSEQ multiplex PCR was the method, and the copy in TCRdb shows in-frame clones only, minus some. There are about 69,000 clones in the sample; around 90% occur only once, and less than 3.5% lies in the top ten. Germline lookup yields CDR1 SNHLY and CDR2 FYNNEI. V was pared by 1 base and J by 7 bases, with 13 bases between. This CDR3 contains 15 residues. Findings and caveats of the study: Among the lowest levels of clonal expansion were found in partial responders at 0.1-3.0 mg/kg. By week 6 at 0.1 to 3.0 mg/kg, blood CD4+ and CD8+ T cells had expanded clonally.

This material consisted of CD4+ or CD8+ T cells sorted from blood, taken in a trial of the OX40 agonist ivuxolimab. The sequence was collected from an adult with an advanced solid tumor such as melanoma, head and neck, liver or kidney cancer. The V call is TRBV2, the J call TRBJ1-4; possible D gene TRBD1, 5 bases. CDR3 loop: CASSEGGARIEKLFF. The CDR3 bases are TGTGCCAGCAGTGAAGGTGGGGCTCGGATTGAAAAACTGTTTTTT.